Below, 5 T cell receptor beta chains from the same sample are listed, as sequenced in a study of blood T cell repertoires in COVID-19 (dated by TCRdb to 2018 to 2020). Preparation of the library involved the immunoSEQ multiplex PCR assay. What TCRdb holds here is the immuneACCESS table cut down to in-frame rearrangements. Part of the clones is not present; checked against another copy, under half of the missing clones reflect an unresolved V gene, and the others are unexplained. The sample table holds 150,000 to 200,000 clones, of which almost 85% were seen once. The ten largest clones take up approximately 11% of the sample. The specimen sequenced was PBMCs or T cells enriched from blood (not recorded which). The receptors were sampled from a man in his forties or fifties who had recovered from COVID-19.

J is TRBJ2-2 and V is TRBV11-3; 7 nucleotides line up with TRBD1. Per the germline V gene, CDR1 is SGHNT and CDR2 is YENEEA. The CDR3 covers 16 residues. With 1 base clipped from V and 4 bases from J, the junction kept 6 bases outside the gene matches. CDR3 sequence: CASSLAQGMGTGELFF. The CDR3 DNA reads TGTGCCAGCAGCTTAGCACAGGGGATGGGCACCGGGGAGCTGTTTTTT.

The rearrangement joins TRBV11-2 to TRBJ2-1, with no clear D. In germline, CDR1 is SGHAT, CDR2 FQNNGV. CDR3 length: 16 residues. V was cut by 6 bases and J by 4 bases, with 19 bases left in between. The CDR3: CASSSTLSRSYNEQFF. In DNA form, the CDR3 reads TGTGCCAGCAGTTCTACCCTAAGCAGGTCGTACAATGAGCAGTTCTTC.

This clone was seen a handful of times. V gene TRBV7-8 combines with J gene TRBJ1-2; 8 bases are shared with TRBD1. The CDR3 length is 12 residues. Germline CDR1 and CDR2: SGHVS and FQNEAQ. V gave up 5 bases and J gave up 8 bases; unmatched junction bases: 4. The CDR3 spells CASSPRTGGYTF. In DNA, the CDR3 is TGTGCCAGCAGCCCGCGGACAGGGGGCTACACCTTC.

This sequence joins TRBV19 and TRBJ1-5; possible D gene TRBD1, 5 bases. Looked up from germline, CDR1 is LNHDA and CDR2 is SQIVND (reference sequence). V was clipped by 5 bases and J by 0 bases, with 17 bases between them. The CDR3 loop spans 17 amino acids. The chain's CDR3 is CASSAGREGYSNQPQHF. DNA for the CDR3: TGTGCCAGTAGTGCAGGCAGGGAAGGGTATAGCAATCAGCCCCAGCATTTT. Full variable domain (remainder filled in from reference TRBV19 and TRBJ1-5): DGGITQSPKYLFRKEGQNVTLSCEQNLNHDAMYWYRQDPGQGLRLIYYSQIVNDFQKGDIAEGYSVSREKKESFPLTVTSAQKNPTAFYLCASSAGREGYSNQPQHFGDGTRLSIL.

The rearrangement joins TRBV30 to TRBJ1-4; a weak D match, TRBD1 (6 bases). CDR1 and CDR2 from the germline V gene are GTSNPN and SVGIG (reference sequence). The CDR3 totals 15 residues. V lost 4 bases to trimming and J lost 8 bases, with 20 bases between them. The CDR3 DNA sequence: TGTGCCTGGAACAGGGCGGGAGGTGATGTAGAAAAACTGTTTTTT. Translated, it gives CAWNRAGGDVEKLFF.